A selection of T cell receptor beta chains follows, all from one sample in a study of T cell responses to AZD1222 COVID-19 vaccine. The assay was immunoSEQ multiplex PCR, and TCRdb's table has in-frame clones only and misses some. Of about 48,000 clones detected, approximately 83% appear once; the ten largest clones hold less than 7%. The specimen was peripheral blood, collected 28 days after the second AZD1222 dose. Receptor source: an adult who received the AZD1222 COVID-19 vaccine. The CDR3 runs from the conserved cysteine through the conserved F or W. Each record gives: V gene, D gene, clone size, J gene, CDR3 protein, CDR3 DNA. The D gene is left open where the match is weak. Expanded clones get a size class; other rows say once, few or many, or leave the size out.

>TRBV7-3|.|few|TRBJ1-1
CASSPHPMNTEAFF
TGTGCCAGCAGCCCGCATCCTATGAACACTGAAGCTTTCTTT
>TRBV7-2|.|.|TRBJ2-7
CASSFQLREQYF
TGTGCCAGCAGCTTTCAGCTCCGCGAGCAGTACTTC
>TRBV12-3/TRBV12-4|.|.|TRBJ2-1
CASSFSTHNEQFF
TGTGCCAGCAGTTTCTCAACCCACAATGAGCAGTTCTTC
>TRBV3-1/TRBV3-2|.|few|TRBJ1-1
CASSQVPAAGTEAFF
TGTGCCAGCAGCCAAGTTCCAGCAGCGGGGACTGAAGCTTTCTTT
>TRBV25-1|.|.|TRBJ2-6
CASSEMRDSGANVLTF
TGTGCCAGCAGTGAAATGAGGGACTCTGGGGCCAACGTCCTGACTTTC
>TRBV7-2|.|few|TRBJ2-2
CASSPSQLGTTGELFF
TGTGCCAGCAGCCCGAGTCAGTTGGGAACCACCGGGGAGCTGTTTTTT
>TRBV6-1|TRBD2|once|TRBJ2-1
CASSEGLAGGFNEQFF
TGTGCCAGCAGTGAAGGGCTAGCGGGAGGATTCAATGAGCAGTTCTTC
>TRBV7-3|.|.|TRBJ2-3
CASSSQEDTQYF
TGTGCCAGCAGTTCCCAGGAGGATACGCAGTATTTT
>TRBV7-2|TRBD2|once|TRBJ2-7
CASSQGLAGDYEQYF
TGTGCCAGCAGCCAAGGACTAGCGGGAGACTACGAGCAGTACTTC
>TRBV4-2|.|.|TRBJ1-5
CASSPGAGNQPQHF
TGTGCCAGCAGCCCGGGGGCAGGGAATCAGCCCCAGCATTTT
>TRBV29-1|.|.|TRBJ2-5
CSVPGHYQETQYF
TGCAGCGTCCCCGGACACTACCAAGAGACCCAGTACTTC
>TRBV27|.|.|TRBJ1-1
CASRPPRETEAFF
TGTGCCAGCAGGCCGCCCAGGGAGACTGAAGCTTTCTTT
>TRBV29-1|TRBD1|.|TRBJ2-7
CSVRTGPEQYF
TGCAGCGTTAGGACAGGGCCCGAGCAGTACTTC
>TRBV3-1/TRBV3-2|TRBD2|.|TRBJ2-1
CASSQDPGTRFEQFF
TGTGCCAGCAGCCAAGACCCCGGGACTAGATTTGAGCAGTTCTTC
>TRBV29-1|.|.|TRBJ2-2
CSVAEIGPNTGELFF
TGCAGCGTTGCGGAGATCGGGCCGAACACCGGGGAGCTGTTTTTT
>TRBV6-5|TRBD2|.|TRBJ2-7
CASSYSSGSSYEQYF
TGTGCCAGCAGTTATTCTAGCGGGAGCTCCTACGAGCAGTACTTC
>TRBV27|.|.|TRBJ2-5
CASSLSGLWETQYF
TGTGCCAGCAGTTTATCAGGCCTATGGGAGACCCAGTACTTC
>TRBV27|.|.|TRBJ2-6
CASGRSGANVLTF
TGTGCCAGTGGACGGTCTGGGGCCAACGTCCTGACTTTC
>TRBV10-3|.|.|TRBJ1-1
CAISAGSYEAFF
TGTGCCATCAGTGCGGGGTCTTATGAAGCTTTCTTT
>TRBV3-1/TRBV3-2|.|.|TRBJ2-2
CASSYLGAPGELFF
TGTGCCAGCAGCTATTTAGGGGCACCCGGGGAGCTGTTTTTT
>TRBV28|.|.|TRBJ1-1
CASSSLLDSSNTEAFF
TGTGCCAGCAGTTCCCTACTTGACAGTTCTAACACTGAAGCTTTCTTT
>TRBV19|TRBD1|.|TRBJ2-2
CASSLQGAGTGELFF
TGTGCCAGTAGTCTACAGGGGGCCGGCACCGGGGAGCTGTTTTTT
>TRBV10-3|.|.|TRBJ2-2
CAISIQGGDTGELFF
TGTGCCATCAGCATACAGGGGGGGGACACCGGGGAGCTGTTTTTT
>TRBV6-5|TRBD2|.|TRBJ2-1
CASSWGGSGIYEQFF
TGTGCCAGCAGTTGGGGTGGGAGCGGGATTTATGAGCAGTTCTTC